This TCR beta chain is from a study of long-term antiretroviral therapy in people with HIV. Study background: It was about a decade after the earliest samples that the 2015 immediate-ART recommendation appeared.

Investigators performed immunoSEQ version v3.0 at survey level. Only in-frame clones appear in the TCRdb table, and some are missing; sequencing was by immunoSEQ multiplex PCR. The sample records 20,000 to 30,000 clones, 79% being singletons. The germline V gene encodes CDR1 GTSNPN and CDR2 SVGIG (reference sequence). V lost 1 base to trimming and J lost 5 bases; unmatched junction nucleotides: 4. The CDR3 runs 15 residues. The genes are TRBV30 and TRBJ2-1, with TRBD2 matching over 11 bases. This sequence originates from a woman in her thirties or forties with HIV. The sample in question was unsorted PBMCs, obtained 1.2 years after starting antiretroviral therapy. CDR3 amino acids: CAWSGSGGAHNEQFF. CDR3 bases: TGTGCCTGGAGTGGTAGCGGGGGGGCCCACAATGAGCAGTTCTTC.